A selection of T cell receptor beta chains follows, all from one sample in a study of T cell repertoires in cytomegalovirus infection. For these receptors, no antigen is known. MiXCR, run by TCRdb on the reads, gives a single entry per CDR3 protein. Here the sample spans approximately 990,000 distinct CDR3 sequences, 31% being singletons. Sequencing used cultured CD8+ T cells from PBMCs, obtained from culture after CMV antigen stimulation. Receptors originate from a human donor in good health (CMV status not recorded). Some clones in this sample may be carry-over from other donors' samples. The CDR3 runs from the conserved cysteine through the conserved F or W. A D gene is named only where the DNA matches it firmly. Clone size is stated in some rows and not others, as once, few, many or a class when expanded.

j_call	clone_size	v_call	d_call	cdr3_nt	cdr3_aa
TRBJ1-1	-	TRBV29-1	-	TGCAGCGCCCCGTGGGGGAACACTGAAGCTTTCTTT	CSAPWGNTEAFF
TRBJ2-7	-	TRBV7-6	-	TGTGCCAGCAGCTTCGAGGCCACCTACGAGCAGTACTTC	CASSFEATYEQYF
TRBJ1-2	few	TRBV7-3	-	TGTGCCAGCAGCTTAAAGGCCCTGGGAAGGGGGTCAAACTTAGAGTATGGCTACACCTTC	CASSLKALGRGSNLEYGYTF
TRBJ1-2	many	TRBV7-2	-	TGTGCCAGCAGCTTAGGGGGGACGGGCTATGGCTACACCTTC	CASSLGGTGYGYTF
TRBJ2-1	-	TRBV12-3/TRBV12-4	-	TGTGCCAGCAGTTTAGGGTTCTCGGGATACAATGAGCAGTTCTTC	CASSLGFSGYNEQFF
TRBJ2-7	-	TRBV7-9	-	TGTGCCAGCAGCGGGGGCCTCCTACCCGACGAGCAGTACTTC	CASSGGLLPDEQYF
TRBJ2-3	few	TRBV4-1	TRBD1	TGCGCCAGCAGCCAAGAGCAGGGGGCATGGGATACGCAGTATTTT	CASSQEQGAWDTQYF
TRBJ1-2	-	TRBV27	-	TGTGCCAGCAGTTTAGGCTCCCGAGGGGATGGCTACACCTTC	CASSLGSRGDGYTF
TRBJ2-5	many	TRBV7-9	-	TGTGCCAGCAGCCGACTAGAAAATCGAGAGACCCAGTACTTC	CASSRLENRETQYF
TRBJ2-1	few	TRBV6-6	TRBD2	TGTGCCACCTCGGGCGGGGGACCCTACAATGAGCAGTTCTTC	CATSGGGPYNEQFF
TRBJ2-5	-	TRBV6-1	TRBD2	TGTGCCAGCAGTTGGAGCGGGGGGATCCAAGAGACCCAGTACTTC	CASSWSGGIQETQYF
TRBJ1-1	-	TRBV6-2/TRBV6-3	TRBD1	TGTGCCACCCAGCGGGGACAGCTCACTGAAGCTTTCTTT	CATQRGQLTEAFF
TRBJ1-5	-	TRBV5-5	TRBD1	TGTGCCAGCAGCCGGACAGGGAACAACAATCAGCCCCAGCATTTT	CASSRTGNNNQPQHF
TRBJ1-2	few	TRBV7-9	-	TGTGCCAGCAGCACGACTCAACGTGATTCCCCCACCGATGGCTACACCTTC	CASSTTQRDSPTDGYTF
TRBJ1-2	many	TRBV9	-	TGTGCCAGCAGCGCGGAATGGAGTCGGGACTATGGCTACACCTTC	CASSAEWSRDYGYTF
TRBJ2-3	many	TRBV7-3	TRBD1	TGTGCCAGCAGCCATACGGACAGGGGAAGGAGCACAGATACGCAGTATTTT	CASSHTDRGRSTDTQYF
TRBJ1-5	-	TRBV24-1	-	TGTGCCACCAGTGATTGGCCGATCAACATGGCCCAGCATTTT	CATSDWPINMAQHF
TRBJ2-5	few	TRBV5-4	-	TGTGCCAGCAGGGGTACAGGGTCCGAACAGGGAGAGACCCAGTACTTC	CASRGTGSEQGETQYF
TRBJ2-6	-	TRBV7-9	-	TGTGGGGGAGGACAGGTGCAGACTGGGGCCAACGTCCTGACTTTC	CGGGQVQTGANVLTF
TRBJ2-1	-	TRBV12-3/TRBV12-4	-	TGTGCCAGCAGTTTTCCTTGGAGTAGCTCTTCCTACAATGAGCAGTTCTTC	CASSFPWSSSSYNEQFF
TRBJ1-5	-	TRBV19	TRBD1	TGTGCCAGTAGCAGGGACAGGGGATATAGCAATCAGCCCCAGCATTTT	CASSRDRGYSNQPQHF
TRBJ1-1	-	TRBV19	-	TGTGCCAGTAGCCCTATACCGAACACTGAAGCTTTCTTT	CASSPIPNTEAFF
TRBJ2-3	-	TRBV13	TRBD2	TGTGCCAGTGTGACTAGCGGAATGGGTAGCACAGATACGCAGTATTTT	CASVTSGMGSTDTQYF
TRBJ2-7	many	TRBV4-2	TRBD2	TGTGCCAGCAGCCCGGGAGGGACCTACGAGCAGTACTTC	CASSPGGTYEQYF
TRBJ2-4	few	TRBV7-9	TRBD2	TGTGCCAGCAGCTTAGACGGGGGGTCCTCCTCCAAAAACATTCAGTACTTC	CASSLDGGSSSKNIQYF
TRBJ1-1	-	TRBV6-2/TRBV6-3	-	TGTGCCAGCGAGGGGGTTCGGAACACTGAAGCTTTCTTT	CASEGVRNTEAFF
TRBJ1-5	many	TRBV4-2	-	TGTGCCAGCAGCCAAGATATGAGGGCTCAGCCCCAGCATTTT	CASSQDMRAQPQHF
TRBJ1-2	-	TRBV29-1	-	TGCAGCGTTGAAGGGGGGGCGCAGGGCTACACCTTC	CSVEGGAQGYTF
TRBJ1-1	few	TRBV6-6	-	TGTGCCAGTATGGGACAAGAGAACACTGAAGCTTTCTTT	CASMGQENTEAFF
TRBJ2-1	-	TRBV9	TRBD1	TGTGCCAGCAGCCCCGGGACAGTTGATGAGCAGTTCTTC	CASSPGTVDEQFF
TRBJ2-3	-	TRBV27	-	TGTGCCAGCAGTTTAGACGCCGGATACACAGATACGCAGTATTTT	CASSLDAGYTDTQYF
TRBJ1-1	-	TRBV5-1	TRBD1	TGCGCCAGCAGCTGGAGACAGGGGCACACTGAAGCTTTCTTT	CASSWRQGHTEAFF
TRBJ2-1	many	TRBV5-1	TRBD1	TGTGCCAGCAGTTTAGAACAGGGGGCCTACAATGAGCAGTTCTTC	CASSLEQGAYNEQFF
TRBJ2-1	few	TRBV7-9	TRBD2	TGTGCCAGCCAAAGCGGGGGGATGTACAATGAGCAGTTCTTC	CASQSGGMYNEQFF
TRBJ2-7	-	TRBV19	-	TGTGCCAGTAGTATGGGACGGTGGAGCGAGCAGTACTTC	CASSMGRWSEQYF
TRBJ2-5	-	TRBV3-1	-	TGTGCCTCAGGGGGGGATGGCGCTTTAGAGACCCAGTACTTC	CASGGDGALETQYF
TRBJ2-5	-	TRBV6-1	-	TGTGCCAGCAGTTTAACAGGGTCGAGGCAAGAGACCCAGTACTTC	CASSLTGSRQETQYF
TRBJ1-2	-	TRBV6-6	-	TGTGCCAGCAGTTACTCGACACAGTTGTATGGCTACACCTTC	CASSYSTQLYGYTF